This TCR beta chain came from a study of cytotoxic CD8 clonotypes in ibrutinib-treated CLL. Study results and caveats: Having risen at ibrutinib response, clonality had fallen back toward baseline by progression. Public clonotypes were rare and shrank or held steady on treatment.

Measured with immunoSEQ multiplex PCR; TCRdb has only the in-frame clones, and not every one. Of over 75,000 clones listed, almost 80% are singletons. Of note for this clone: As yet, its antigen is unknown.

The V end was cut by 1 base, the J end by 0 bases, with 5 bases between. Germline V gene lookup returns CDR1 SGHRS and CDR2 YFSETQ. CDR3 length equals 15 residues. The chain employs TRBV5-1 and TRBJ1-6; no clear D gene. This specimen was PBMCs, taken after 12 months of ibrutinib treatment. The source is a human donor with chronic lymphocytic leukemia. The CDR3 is CASSLRSSYNSPLHF. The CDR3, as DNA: TGCGCCAGCAGCTTGAGGAGCTCCTATAATTCACCCCTCCACTTT.